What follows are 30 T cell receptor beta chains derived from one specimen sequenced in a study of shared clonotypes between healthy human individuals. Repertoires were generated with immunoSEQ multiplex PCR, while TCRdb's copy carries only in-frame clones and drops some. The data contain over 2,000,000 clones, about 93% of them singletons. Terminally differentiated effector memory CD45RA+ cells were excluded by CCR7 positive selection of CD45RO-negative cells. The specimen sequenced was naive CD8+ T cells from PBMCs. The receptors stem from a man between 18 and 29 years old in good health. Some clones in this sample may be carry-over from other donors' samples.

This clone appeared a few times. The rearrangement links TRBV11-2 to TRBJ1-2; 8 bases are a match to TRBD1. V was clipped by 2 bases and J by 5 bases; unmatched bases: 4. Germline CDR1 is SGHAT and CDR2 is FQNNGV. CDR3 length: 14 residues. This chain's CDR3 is CASSLLTGGYGYTF. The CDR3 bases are TGTGCCAGCAGCTTATTAACAGGGGGATATGGCTACACCTTC.

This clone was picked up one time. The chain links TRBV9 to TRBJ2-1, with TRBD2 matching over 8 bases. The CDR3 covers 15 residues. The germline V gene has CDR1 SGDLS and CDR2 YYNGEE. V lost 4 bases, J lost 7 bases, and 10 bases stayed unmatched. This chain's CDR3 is CASSLGTSSGNEQFF. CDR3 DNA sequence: TGTGCCAGCAGCCTTGGGACTAGTAGCGGTAATGAGCAGTTCTTC.

The CDR3 protein is CASDGQKNQPQHF. The CDR3 DNA reads TGTGCCAGCGACGGACAGAAAAATCAGCCCCAGCATTTT. J is TRBJ1-5 and V is TRBV6-1, with D perhaps TRBD1 (6 bases). CDR1 is MNHNS, CDR2 SASEGT, per germline. V dropped 8 bases and J dropped 4 bases, with 12 bases sitting between them. The CDR3 spans 13 residues.

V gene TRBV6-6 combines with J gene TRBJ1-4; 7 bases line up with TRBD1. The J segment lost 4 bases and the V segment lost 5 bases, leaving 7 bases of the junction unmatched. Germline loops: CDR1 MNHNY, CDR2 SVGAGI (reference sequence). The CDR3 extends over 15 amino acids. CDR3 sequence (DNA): TGTGCCAGCAGTGATCCGGGACAGCTTAATGAAAAACTGTTTTTT. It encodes CASSDPGQLNEKLFF.

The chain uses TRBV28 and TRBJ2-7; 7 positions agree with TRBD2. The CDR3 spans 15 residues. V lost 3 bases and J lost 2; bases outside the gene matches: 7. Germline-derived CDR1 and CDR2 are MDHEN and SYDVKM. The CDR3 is CASSLRGGGAYEQYF. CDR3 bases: TGTGCCAGCAGTTTGCGCGGGGGAGGGGCCTACGAGCAGTACTTC.

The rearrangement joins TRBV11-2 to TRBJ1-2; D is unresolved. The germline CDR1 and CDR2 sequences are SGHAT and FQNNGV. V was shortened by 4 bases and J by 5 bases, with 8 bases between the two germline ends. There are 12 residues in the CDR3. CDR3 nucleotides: TGTGCCAGCAGCTCCTTCAGTTATGGCTACACCTTC. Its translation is CASSSFSYGYTF. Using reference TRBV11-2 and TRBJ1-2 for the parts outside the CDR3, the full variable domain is EAGVAQSPRYKIIEKRQSVAFWCNPISGHATLYWYQQILGQGPKLLIQFQNNGVVDDSQLPKDRFSAERLKGVDSTLKIQPAKLEDSAVYLCASSSFSYGYTFGSGTRLTVV.

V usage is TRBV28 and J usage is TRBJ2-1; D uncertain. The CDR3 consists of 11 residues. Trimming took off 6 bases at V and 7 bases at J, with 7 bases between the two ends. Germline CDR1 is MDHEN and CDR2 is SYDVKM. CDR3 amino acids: CASSERNEQFF. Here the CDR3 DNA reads TGTGCCAGCAGCGAGAGGAATGAGCAGTTCTTC. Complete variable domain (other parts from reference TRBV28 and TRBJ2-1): DVKVTQSSRYLVKRTGEKVFLECVQDMDHENMFWYRQDPGLGLRLIYFSYDVKMKEKGDIPEGYSVSREKKERFSLILESASTNQTSMYLCASSERNEQFFGPGTRLTVL.

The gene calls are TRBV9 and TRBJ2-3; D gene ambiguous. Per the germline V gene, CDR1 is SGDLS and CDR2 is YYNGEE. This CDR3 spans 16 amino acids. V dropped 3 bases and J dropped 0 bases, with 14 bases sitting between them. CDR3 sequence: CASSAFRTTSTDTQYF. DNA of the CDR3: TGTGCCAGCAGCGCATTTCGAACAACTAGCACAGATACGCAGTATTTT.

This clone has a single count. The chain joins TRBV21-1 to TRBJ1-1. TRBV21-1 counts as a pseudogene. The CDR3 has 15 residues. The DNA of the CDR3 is TGTGCCAGCAGCAAAGTTGTGGGGGTCGTCACTGAAGCTTTCTTT. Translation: CASSKVVGVVTEAFF.

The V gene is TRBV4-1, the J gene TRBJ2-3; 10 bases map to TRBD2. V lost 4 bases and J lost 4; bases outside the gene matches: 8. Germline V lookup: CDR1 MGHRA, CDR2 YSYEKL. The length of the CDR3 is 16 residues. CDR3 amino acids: CASSRLAGVGPDTQYF. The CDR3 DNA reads TGCGCCAGCAGCCGTCTAGCGGGAGTGGGCCCAGATACGCAGTATTTT.

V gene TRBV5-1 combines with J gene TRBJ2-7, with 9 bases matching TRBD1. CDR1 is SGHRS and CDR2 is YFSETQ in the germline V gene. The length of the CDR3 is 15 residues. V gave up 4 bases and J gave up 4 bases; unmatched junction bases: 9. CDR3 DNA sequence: TGCGCCAGCAGCCACCCCGAACAGGGGGCTTACGAGCAGTACTTC. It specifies CASSHPEQGAYEQYF.

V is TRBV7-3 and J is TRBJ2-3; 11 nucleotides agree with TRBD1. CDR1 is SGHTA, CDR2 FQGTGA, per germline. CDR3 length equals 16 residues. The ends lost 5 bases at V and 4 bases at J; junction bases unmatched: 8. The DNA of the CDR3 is TGTGCCAGCAGCCTCACGCCGGGACAGGGGGCAGATACGCAGTATTTT. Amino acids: CASSLTPGQGADTQYF.

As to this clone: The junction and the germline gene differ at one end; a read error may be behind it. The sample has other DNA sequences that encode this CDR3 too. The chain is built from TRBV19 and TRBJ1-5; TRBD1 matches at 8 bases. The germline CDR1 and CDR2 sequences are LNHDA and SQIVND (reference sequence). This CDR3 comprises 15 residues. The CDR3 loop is CASRIGTGVNQPQHF. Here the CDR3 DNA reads TGTGCCAGTAGAATAGGGACAGGCGTCAATCAGCCCCAGCATTTT.

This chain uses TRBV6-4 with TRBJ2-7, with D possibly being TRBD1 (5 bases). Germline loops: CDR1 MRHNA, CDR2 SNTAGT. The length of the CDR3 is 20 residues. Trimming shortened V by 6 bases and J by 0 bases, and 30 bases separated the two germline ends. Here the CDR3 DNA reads TGTGCCAGCAGCCATCTAACCGGACGACAGAGCATAGTAATCTCCTACGAGCAGTACTTC. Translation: CASSHLTGRQSIVISYEQYF.

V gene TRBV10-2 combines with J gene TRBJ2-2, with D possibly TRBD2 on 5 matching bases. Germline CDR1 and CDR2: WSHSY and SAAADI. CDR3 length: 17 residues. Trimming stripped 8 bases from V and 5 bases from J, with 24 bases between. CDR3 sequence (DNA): TGCGCCAGCGTGCGGAGGCTAGGCGGAGCCGGGACCGGGGAGCTGTTTTTT. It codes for CASVRRLGGAGTGELFF.

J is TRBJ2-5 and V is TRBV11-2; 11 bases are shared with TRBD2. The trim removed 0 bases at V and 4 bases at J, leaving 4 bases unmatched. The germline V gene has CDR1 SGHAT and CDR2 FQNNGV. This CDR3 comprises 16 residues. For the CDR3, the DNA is TGTGCCAGCAGCTTAGATCCTAGCGGGAGGCTAGAGACCCAGTACTTC. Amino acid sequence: CASSLDPSGRLETQYF.

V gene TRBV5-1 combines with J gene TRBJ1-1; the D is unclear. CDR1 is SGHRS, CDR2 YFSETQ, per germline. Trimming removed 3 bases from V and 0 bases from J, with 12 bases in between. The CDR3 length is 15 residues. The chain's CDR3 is CASSSLADLNTEAFF. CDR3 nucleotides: TGCGCCAGCAGCTCCTTGGCCGACTTGAACACTGAAGCTTTCTTT.

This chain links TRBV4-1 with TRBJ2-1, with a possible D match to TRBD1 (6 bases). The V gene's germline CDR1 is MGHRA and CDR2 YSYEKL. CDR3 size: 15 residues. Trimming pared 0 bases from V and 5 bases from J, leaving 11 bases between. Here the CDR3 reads CASSQDARGHNEQFF. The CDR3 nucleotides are TGCGCCAGCAGCCAAGATGCCAGGGGCCACAATGAGCAGTTCTTC.

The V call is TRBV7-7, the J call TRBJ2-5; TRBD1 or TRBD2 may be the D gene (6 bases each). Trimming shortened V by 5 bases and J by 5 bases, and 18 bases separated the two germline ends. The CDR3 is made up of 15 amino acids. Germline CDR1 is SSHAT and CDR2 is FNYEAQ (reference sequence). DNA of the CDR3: TGTGCCAGCAGCACCTTTCCGGGGGCGAGGGAGACCCAGTACTTC. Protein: CASSTFPGARETQYF.

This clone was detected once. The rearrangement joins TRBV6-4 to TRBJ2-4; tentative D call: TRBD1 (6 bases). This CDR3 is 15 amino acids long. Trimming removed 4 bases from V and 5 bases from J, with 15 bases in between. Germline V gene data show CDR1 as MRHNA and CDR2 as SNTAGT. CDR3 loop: CASSARGSGENIQYF. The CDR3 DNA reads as TGTGCCAGCAGTGCCAGGGGTAGTGGGGAAAACATTCAGTACTTC.

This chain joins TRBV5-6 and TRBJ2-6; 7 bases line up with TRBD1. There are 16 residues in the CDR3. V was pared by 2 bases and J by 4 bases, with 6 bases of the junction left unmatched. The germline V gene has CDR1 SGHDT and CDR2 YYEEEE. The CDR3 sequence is CASSFYRGSGANVLTF. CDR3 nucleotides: TGTGCCAGCAGCTTTTACAGGGGATCAGGGGCCAACGTCCTGACTTTC. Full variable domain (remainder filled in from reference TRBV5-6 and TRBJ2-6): DAGVTQSPTHLIKTRGQQVTLRCSPKSGHDTVSWYQQALGQGPQFIFQYYEEEERQRGNFPDRFSGHQFPNYSSELNVNALLLGDSALYLCASSFYRGSGANVLTFGAGSRLTVL.

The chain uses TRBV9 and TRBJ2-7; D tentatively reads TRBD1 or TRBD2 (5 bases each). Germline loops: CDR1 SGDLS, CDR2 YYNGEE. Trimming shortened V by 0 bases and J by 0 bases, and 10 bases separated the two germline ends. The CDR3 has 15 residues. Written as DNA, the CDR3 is TGTGCCAGCAGCGTAGGGGGACGCGACTCCTACGAGCAGTACTTC. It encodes CASSVGGRDSYEQYF. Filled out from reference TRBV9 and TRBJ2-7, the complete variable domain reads DSGVTQTPKHLITATGQRVTLRCSPRSGDLSVYWYQQSLDQGLQFLIQYYNGEERAKGNILERFSAQQFPDLHSELNLSSLELGDSALYFCASSVGGRDSYEQYFGPGTRLTVT.

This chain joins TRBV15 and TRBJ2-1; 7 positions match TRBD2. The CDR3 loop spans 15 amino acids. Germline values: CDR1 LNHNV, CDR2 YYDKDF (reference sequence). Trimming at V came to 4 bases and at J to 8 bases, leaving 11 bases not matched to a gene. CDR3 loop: CATSKLREGFDEQFF. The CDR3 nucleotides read TGTGCCACCAGCAAGCTTAGGGAGGGATTCGATGAGCAGTTCTTC.

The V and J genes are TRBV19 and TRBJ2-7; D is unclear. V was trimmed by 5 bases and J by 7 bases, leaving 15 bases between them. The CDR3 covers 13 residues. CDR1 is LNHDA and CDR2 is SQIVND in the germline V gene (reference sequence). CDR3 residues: CASSFDPPWEQYF. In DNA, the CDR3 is TGTGCCAGTAGTTTTGATCCTCCATGGGAGCAGTACTTC. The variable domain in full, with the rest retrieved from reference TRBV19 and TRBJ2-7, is DGGITQSPKYLFRKEGQNVTLSCEQNLNHDAMYWYRQDPGQGLRLIYYSQIVNDFQKGDIAEGYSVSREKKESFPLTVTSAQKNPTAFYLCASSFDPPWEQYFGPGTRLTVT.

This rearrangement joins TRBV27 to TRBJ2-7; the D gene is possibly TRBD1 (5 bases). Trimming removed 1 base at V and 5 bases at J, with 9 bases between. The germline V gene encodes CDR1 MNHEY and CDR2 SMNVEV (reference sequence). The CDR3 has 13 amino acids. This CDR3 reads CASSLFGADEQYF. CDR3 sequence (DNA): TGTGCCAGCAGTTTATTTGGGGCGGACGAGCAGTACTTC.

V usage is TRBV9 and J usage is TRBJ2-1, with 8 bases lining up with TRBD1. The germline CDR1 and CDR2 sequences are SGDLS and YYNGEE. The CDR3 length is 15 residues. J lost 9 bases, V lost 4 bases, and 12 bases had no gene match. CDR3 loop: CASSPPGQAIFEQFF. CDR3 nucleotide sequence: TGTGCCAGCAGCCCCCCGGGACAGGCGATCTTTGAGCAGTTCTTC.

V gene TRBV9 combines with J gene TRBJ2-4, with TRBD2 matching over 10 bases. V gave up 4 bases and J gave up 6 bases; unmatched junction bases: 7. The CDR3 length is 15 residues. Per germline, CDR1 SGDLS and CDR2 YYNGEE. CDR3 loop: CASSPSGSSINIQYF. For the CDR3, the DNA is TGTGCCAGCAGCCCTAGCGGGAGTAGTATAAACATTCAGTACTTC.

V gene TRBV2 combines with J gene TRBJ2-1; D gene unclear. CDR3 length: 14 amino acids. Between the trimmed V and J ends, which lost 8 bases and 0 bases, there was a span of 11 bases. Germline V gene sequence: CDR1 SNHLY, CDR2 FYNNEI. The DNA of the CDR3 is TGTGCCAGCTTTGGGCGAAACTCCTACAATGAGCAGTTCTTC. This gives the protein CASFGRNSYNEQFF. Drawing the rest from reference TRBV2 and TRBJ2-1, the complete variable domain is EPEVTQTPSHQVTQMGQEVILRCVPISNHLYFYWYRQILGQKVEFLVSFYNNEISEKSEIFDDQFSVERPDGSNFTLKIRSTKLEDSAMYFCASFGRNSYNEQFFGPGTRLTVL.

The CDR3 loop is CASSSGLAGGIRETQYF. For the CDR3, the DNA is TGTGCCAGCAGCTCGGGACTAGCGGGAGGAATCCGGGAGACCCAGTACTTC. The V call is TRBV7-3, the J call TRBJ2-5, with TRBD2 identical over 15 bases. Germline values: CDR1 SGHTA, CDR2 FQGTGA. The CDR3 spans 17 residues. V was pared by 4 bases and J by 5 bases, with 8 bases of the junction left unmatched.

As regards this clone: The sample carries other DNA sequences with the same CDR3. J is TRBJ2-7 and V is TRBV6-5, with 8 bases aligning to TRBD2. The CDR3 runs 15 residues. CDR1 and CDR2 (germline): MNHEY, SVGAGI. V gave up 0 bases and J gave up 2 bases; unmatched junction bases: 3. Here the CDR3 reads CASSYSAGGTYEQYF. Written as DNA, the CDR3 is TGTGCCAGCAGTTACTCGGCGGGGGGAACCTACGAGCAGTACTTC.